Listed below are T cell receptor beta chains from one sample, sequenced in a study of blood T cells in healthy people across ages. One entry per CDR3 protein results from TCRdb running MiXCR on the 5' RACE reads. This table holds more than 900,000 distinct CDR3 sequences, around 29% found once. The sample was also linked to a second study, of T cells of mothers and their children.

Sequencing input: blood. These receptors were obtained from a woman aged 35 to 49 in good health. CDR3s include the opening cysteine and the closing phenylalanine or tryptophan. The D gene is left open where the match is weak. Some rows have no size entry. The others give once, few or many, or a class for an expanded clone.

abundance	d_gene	len	v_gene	j_gene	CDR3nt	CDR3aa
NA	TRBD1	15	TRBV7-2	TRBJ1-4	TGTGCCAGCAGCTATCCCGGGACAGGGAATGAAAAACTGTTTTTT	CASSYPGTGNEKLFF
many	NA	13	TRBV11-2	TRBJ2-3	TGTGCCAGCAGCTTAGGAGGCCGTGGTACGCAGTATTTT	CASSLGGRGTQYF
few	NA	15	TRBV9	TRBJ1-1	TGTGCCAGCAGCGTAGGGGCTGGAGGGAACACTGAAGCTTTCTTT	CASSVGAGGNTEAFF
NA	TRBD1	17	TRBV27	TRBJ2-1	TGTGCCAACAGTTTGGATCTCGGGACAGGGGATCATAATGAGCAGTTCTTC	CANSLDLGTGDHNEQFF
few	NA	14	TRBV20-1	TRBJ1-2	TGCAGTGCTCCCCCTCGGACCGGGAACTATGGCTACACCTTC	CSAPPRTGNYGYTF
once	TRBD1	16	TRBV7-2	TRBJ2-1	TGTGCCAGCAGCCCAGGACAGGGAAGAGGCCACAATGAGCAGTTCTTC	CASSPGQGRGHNEQFF
NA	NA	13	TRBV12-3/TRBV12-4	TRBJ2-3	TGTGCCAGCGGTTTGTTTAGCACAGATACGCAGTATTTT	CASGLFSTDTQYF
few	NA	13	TRBV7-2	TRBJ1-5	TGTGCCAGCAGCTTAGGGGGGGTTCAGCCCCAGCATTTT	CASSLGGVQPQHF
many	NA	15	TRBV9	TRBJ2-7	TGTGCCAGCAGCGTAGGGGGCCTCGGAACCTACGAGCAGTACTTC	CASSVGGLGTYEQYF
NA	NA	16	TRBV7-2	TRBJ1-4	TGTGCCAGCAGCTTAGGCGCCGCAGGGATGGGGGAAAAACTGTTTTTT	CASSLGAAGMGEKLFF
NA	TRBD2	13	TRBV7-9	TRBJ2-7	TGTGCCAGCAGCTCCATCATAGCGGGCGAGCTGTACTTC	CASSSIIAGELYF
many	NA	15	TRBV4-3	TRBJ2-7	TGCGCCAGCAGCCAAGACAGGGAAGGGTCCTACGAGCAGTACTTC	CASSQDREGSYEQYF
many	TRBD2	13	TRBV20-1	TRBJ2-7	TGCAGTGCTAGGGGAGGGTCTCGCTACGAGCAGTACTTC	CSARGGSRYEQYF
NA	NA	11	TRBV2	TRBJ2-3	TGTGCCAGCAGTTCCGTACAAACGCAGTATTTT	CASSSVQTQYF
NA	TRBD1	15	TRBV20-1	TRBJ1-1	TGCAGTGCTAGAGCTAGGACAGGAGTTCGTACTGAAGCTTTCTTT	CSARARTGVRTEAFF
few	NA	13	TRBV5-1	TRBJ2-1	TGCGCCAGCAGCTTCCCCAATAAGAATGAGCAGTTCTTC	CASSFPNKNEQFF
NA	TRBD2	17	TRBV15	TRBJ2-1	TGTGCCACCAGCAGAGACCAGGGACTAGCGGGATGGAATGAGCAGTTCTTC	CATSRDQGLAGWNEQFF
many	TRBD1	12	TRBV10-3	TRBJ1-2	TGTGCCATCTCGGACAGGGACGGTGGCTACACCTTC	CAISDRDGGYTF
NA	TRBD2	16	TRBV5-1	TRBJ2-5	TGCGCCAGCAGCTCTACGACTAGCGGGGTGGGGGAGACCCAGTACTTC	CASSSTTSGVGETQYF
NA	NA	14	TRBV20-1	TRBJ1-5	TGCAGTGCTATTTCCGGGACTACAGGTCAGCCCCAGCATTTT	CSAISGTTGQPQHF
NA	NA	13	TRBV27	TRBJ2-7	TGTGCCAGCAGCCGGGCCAGTAGGTACGAGCAGTACTTC	CASSRASRYEQYF
NA	NA	14	TRBV25-1	TRBJ2-7	TGTGCCAGCAGGATGCCGGGACACCCCTACGGGCAGTACTTC	CASRMPGHPYGQYF
NA	NA	19	TRBV6-5	TRBJ2-7	TGTGCCAGCAGTTACTCCTTCCCAGGTCGGACCGGCTGGGGCTACGAGCAGTACTTC	CASSYSFPGRTGWGYEQYF
NA	NA	14	TRBV10-1	TRBJ1-1	TGCGCCAGCAGTGAGTCTAAGTATGGACGGGAAGCTTTCTTT	CASSESKYGREAFF
few	NA	14	TRBV6-2/TRBV6-3	TRBJ2-7	TGTGCCAGCACTAGAAGGGGAACGGACTACGAGCAGTACTTC	CASTRRGTDYEQYF
few	NA	12	TRBV7-2	TRBJ2-4	TGTGCCAGCAGCTTATACGGGGGAATTCAGTACTTC	CASSLYGGIQYF
once	NA	19	TRBV7-2	TRBJ2-6	TGTGCCAGCTTGGCGGGTCTAATCGTGGGGGGCTCTGGGGCCAACGTCCTGACTTTC	CASLAGLIVGGSGANVLTF
NA	TRBD2	16	TRBV7-3	TRBJ2-1	TGTGCCAGCAGCCCCCGGGGGACTAGCGGCTACAATGAGCAGTTCTTC	CASSPRGTSGYNEQFF
once	TRBD2	15	TRBV12-3/TRBV12-4	TRBJ2-3	TGTGCCAGCAGTCAACTAGCGGCGAGAACAGATACGCAGTATTTT	CASSQLAARTDTQYF
NA	NA	15	TRBV6-5	TRBJ2-1	TGTGCCAGCAGTTACTCGGATAAGGCCTACAATGAGCAGTTCTTC	CASSYSDKAYNEQFF
few	NA	16	TRBV7-6	TRBJ2-3	TGTGCCAGCAGCTACAACGGTGGCACTAGCACAGATACGCAGTATTTT	CASSYNGGTSTDTQYF
NA	NA	14	TRBV11-1	TRBJ2-7	TGTGCCAGCAGCTCGTTGGGGAGGGGGCCCGAGCAGTACTTC	CASSSLGRGPEQYF
NA	NA	13	TRBV28	TRBJ2-5	TGTGCCAGCAGTTTACCCAGTCCTAAGACCCAGTACTTC	CASSLPSPKTQYF
NA	NA	16	TRBV5-1	TRBJ1-2	TGCGCCAGCAGGCTCCACTCGGCAGCTATTAACTATGGCTACACCTTC	CASRLHSAAINYGYTF
NA	NA	15	TRBV20-1	TRBJ1-5	TGCAGTGCTAGAGATCAATTCGAGCTCAATCAGCCCCAGCATTTT	CSARDQFELNQPQHF
NA	TRBD1	14	TRBV20-1	TRBJ1-2	TGCAGTGCTAGGACAGGGGACACTAACTATGGCTACACCTTC	CSARTGDTNYGYTF
NA	NA	15	TRBV4-1	TRBJ2-7	TGCGCCAGCAGCCAAGACTTTTATTCTGGAAACGAGCAGTACTTC	CASSQDFYSGNEQYF
many	NA	12	TRBV6-6	TRBJ2-3	TGTGCCAGCAGTTACCGTGAAGATACGCAGTATTTT	CASSYREDTQYF
few	TRBD1	17	TRBV18	TRBJ1-1	TGTGCCAGCTCACCACGGACAGGGGGCTCGGCGGGTACTGAAGCTTTCTTT	CASSPRTGGSAGTEAFF
few	TRBD1	16	TRBV29-1	TRBJ2-7	TGCAGCGTGCGACAGGGTATGGCTCAATCAACCTACGAGCAGTACTTC	CSVRQGMAQSTYEQYF
NA	NA	14	TRBV28	TRBJ1-2	TGTGCCATCCAGTGGACAGAACAATACTATGGCTACACCTTC	CAIQWTEQYYGYTF